This is a list of T cell receptor beta chains from one sample in a study of T cell responses to AZD1222 COVID-19 vaccine. Clones were read by immunoSEQ multiplex PCR, and TCRdb kept only the in-frame ones, dropping some. The sample yields approximately 170,000 clones, roughly nine tenths seen once. The sequences come from peripheral blood, collected 28 days after the second AZD1222 dose. The receptors derive from an adult who received the AZD1222 COVID-19 vaccine. The CDR3 runs from the conserved cysteine through the conserved F or W. Each record gives: J gene, D gene, V gene, clone size, CDR3 protein, CDR3 DNA. The D gene is left open where the match is weak. Part of the rows lack a size; the others show once, few, many or a class for expanded clones.

>TRBJ1-2|NA|TRBV11-2|NA
CASSLGISPFYGYTF
TGTGCCAGCAGCTTGGGTATTTCCCCGTTCTATGGCTACACCTTC
>TRBJ1-6|NA|TRBV7-2|NA
CASSPGLRGSPLHF
TGTGCCAGCAGCCCGGGACTCAGGGGCTCACCCCTCCACTTT
>TRBJ1-1|NA|TRBV27|NA
CASSFGQFTEAFF
TGTGCCAGCAGTTTTGGACAGTTCACTGAAGCTTTCTTT
>TRBJ1-2|NA|TRBV19|few
CASSRTGRSGYTF
TGTGCCAGTAGTCGGACCGGGAGATCTGGCTACACCTTC
>TRBJ1-4|TRBD1|TRBV4-1|NA
CASSFRQGINEKLFF
TGCGCCAGCAGCTTTCGACAGGGTATTAATGAAAAACTGTTTTTT
>TRBJ1-5|NA|TRBV28|once
CASSFPDRYQPQHF
TGTGCCAGCAGTTTCCCCGACAGATATCAGCCCCAGCATTTT
>TRBJ1-2|NA|TRBV5-1|few
CASSLWEPYGYTF
TGCGCCAGCAGCTTGTGGGAGCCCTATGGCTACACCTTC
>TRBJ2-2|NA|TRBV24-1|NA
CATSDQPQGAGGELFF
TGTGCCACCAGTGATCAACCTCAGGGTGCGGGCGGGGAGCTGTTTTTT
>TRBJ1-2|TRBD1|TRBV28|NA
CATHEGTGGRGYTF
TGTGCCACACACGAGGGAACAGGGGGGAGAGGCTACACCTTC
>TRBJ1-5|NA|TRBV21-1|NA
CASSLGHRGYQLNNQPQHF
TGTGCCAGCAGCCTGGGGCACAGGGGGTATCAACTTAACAATCAGCCCCAGCATTTT
>TRBJ1-1|NA|TRBV11-2|NA
CASSLSLGADRSVAEAFF
TGTGCCAGCAGCTTATCTCTGGGGGCGGATCGATCGGTTGCTGAAGCTTTCTTT
>TRBJ1-5|NA|TRBV7-2|NA
CASSLLPGSENSNQPQHF
TGTGCCAGCAGCTTACTGCCAGGGTCGGAGAATAGCAATCAGCCCCAGCATTTT
>TRBJ1-3|TRBD1|TRBV6-5|NA
CASSGDRGYGNTIYF
TGTGCCAGCAGCGGGGACAGGGGGTATGGAAACACCATATATTTT
>TRBJ2-2|NA|TRBV7-9|NA
CASSHRPVGRFTGELFF
TGTGCCAGCAGCCACCGACCCGTCGGGAGATTCACCGGGGAGCTGTTTTTT
>TRBJ1-6|NA|TRBV10-1|once
CASSANLGVVSPLHF
TGCGCCAGCAGTGCGAACCTAGGGGTTGTTTCACCCCTCCACTTT
>TRBJ2-3|TRBD2|TRBV7-2|NA
CASSIHGAGVTDTQYF
TGTGCCAGCAGCATACACGGGGCGGGAGTCACAGATACGCAGTATTTT
>TRBJ2-7|TRBD2|TRBV5-6|NA
CASSGLAADYEQYF
TGTGCCAGCAGTGGACTAGCGGCAGACTACGAGCAGTACTTC
>TRBJ2-3|NA|TRBV29-1|NA
CSVVLPADTQYF
TGCAGCGTTGTTTTACCCGCAGATACGCAGTATTTT
>TRBJ2-2|NA|TRBV27|NA
CASSLSNYIEGELFF
TGTGCCAGCAGTTTATCGAACTACATTGAAGGGGAGCTGTTTTTT
>TRBJ1-6|NA|TRBV7-9|NA
CASSPIAGLGNSPLHF
TGTGCCAGCAGCCCAATTGCGGGGCTGGGTAATTCACCCCTCCACTTT
>TRBJ1-2|NA|TRBV6-5|NA
CASSLQGADGYTF
TGTGCCAGCAGCTTACAGGGCGCAGATGGCTACACCTTC
>TRBJ1-5|NA|TRBV4-2|NA
CASSQDLATGQPQHF
TGTGCCAGCAGCCAAGATCTGGCGACGGGTCAGCCCCAGCATTTT
>TRBJ2-3|NA|TRBV3-1/TRBV3-2|NA
CASSQEGGSDTQYF
TGTGCCAGCAGCCAAGAAGGAGGGTCAGATACGCAGTATTTT
>TRBJ1-1|TRBD1|TRBV7-9|NA
CASSLDRGLTEAFF
TGTGCCAGCAGCTTAGACAGGGGGCTTACTGAAGCTTTCTTT
>TRBJ2-7|TRBD1|TRBV5-6|NA
CASSYGTGEEQYF
TGTGCCAGCAGCTACGGGACAGGGGAAGAGCAGTACTTC
>TRBJ1-2|NA|TRBV5-5|NA
CASSKGGDYGYTF
TGTGCCAGCAGCAAAGGGGGAGACTATGGCTACACCTTC
>TRBJ2-7|TRBD1|TRBV3-1/TRBV3-2|NA
CASSQAPGQGSQQYF
TGTGCCAGCAGCCAAGCCCCGGGACAGGGGAGCCAGCAGTACTTC
>TRBJ1-1|NA|TRBV29-1|NA
CSVTLQGGAFF
TGCAGCGTTACCCTCCAAGGGGGAGCTTTCTTT
>TRBJ1-2|NA|TRBV6-1|once
CASSGRSTSLRDYGYTF
TGTGCCAGCAGTGGCAGGTCCACCTCATTACGGGACTATGGCTACACCTTC
>TRBJ1-5|NA|TRBV3-1/TRBV3-2|NA
CASSQSDGQPQHF
TGTGCCAGCAGCCAATCCGATGGGCAGCCCCAGCATTTT
>TRBJ2-5|NA|TRBV11-2|NA
CASSPQRQRWETQYF
TGTGCCAGCAGCCCCCAGCGGCAGAGGTGGGAGACCCAGTACTTC